This T cell receptor beta chain is from a study of cytomegalovirus exposure and HLA in healthy donors. Overall study findings and caveats: Three chains linked to CMV were shown in vitro to be specific for CMV antigens. In an earlier analysis, about 87% or about 30%: the productive usage of most TCR beta V segments. The authors enumerated 150 to 200 TCR beta chains as linked to cytomegalovirus.

The CDR3 totals 14 residues. Germline V CDR1 and CDR2: MDHEN, SYDVKM. Between the trimmed V and J ends, which lost 6 bases and 2 bases, there was a span of 13 bases. This PCR relied on a set of 60 Vbeta primers and 13 Jbeta primers. Clones were read by immunoSEQ multiplex PCR, and TCRdb kept only the in-frame ones, dropping some. The table records fewer than 250,000 clones, around four fifths of them present only once. This clone has a single count. Its antigen is not known. The specimen was PBMCs. The J gene is TRBJ1-2, the V gene TRBV28; maybe TRBD1 (5 bases). The TCR originated in a man in his forties or fifties in good health and CMV-seropositive. The CDR3 nucleotides read TGTGCCAGCAGCCAAGGGGTGGGGAACTATGGCTACACCTTC. This translates into CASSQGVGNYGYTF.